This paragraph reports one TCR beta chain. Its cognate antigen has yet to be identified. No much larger clone is present one base from it, and per-base qualities are unavailable. The sample's treatment or condition label, decoded: live attenuated yellow fever vaccine strain. A standard Ficoll-Paque protocol was used to isolate PBMCs from peripheral blood. Dynabeads CD4 and CD8 positive selection kits were used to isolate CD4 and CD8 T-cell fractions. TriZol was used to extract RNA from bulk PBMCs, CD4 and CD8 fractions, and dextramer-positive and dextramer-negative fractions. Synthesis of TCR cDNA relied on 5'RACE template switching, a step that introduced a universal primer site along with unique molecular identifiers. cDNA synthesis was primed from both the TCR alpha and TCR beta constant segments. Library amplification used two PCR steps, and the second PCR step added sample barcodes and sequencing adapters. Libraries were sequenced on Illumina HiSeq 2500 (2x100 bp) or NovaSeq (2x150 bp). Per the authors' processing: Demultiplexing of reads and collapsing into UMI consensus sequences were performed with MIGEC, and V(D)J alignment was carried out with MiXCR. Using edgeR on replicate PBMC samples, clonotypes were called vaccine-responding if FDR was below 0.01 and the log2 fold change was above 5 up to day 15. Bulk clonotypes were assigned CD4 or CD8 identity according to which sequenced CD4 or CD8 repertoire held them at higher abundance. TCRdb reran the public reads through fastp at Q25 and MiXCR, keeping productive beta chains. Duplicate CDR3 protein sequences are folded into a single record with the most common DNA and genes. The V and J calls were determined by TCRdb, not by the authors. For this sample the table gives roughly 74,000 distinct CDR3 sequences, of which approximately 7.7% were detected only once. The ten largest clones add up to around 32% of the sample.

Including cysteine and phenylalanine, the CDR3 has 11 amino acids. Only CDR3 DNA is held: 33 bases, read in frame from base 1. V was cut back by 2 bases and J by 1 base, leaving a gap of 2 bases between them. The germline V gene (reference sequence) supplies CDR1 GTSNPN and CDR2 SVGIG. These data are taken from a study of T cells after yellow fever vaccination (dated by TCRdb to about 2019). Turning to the overall study: The SMART-Seq v4 Ultra Low Input RNA kit was used to prepare libraries from fractions with low cell numbers. Blood was collected at multiple timepoints before and after primary and secondary immunization, and bulk PBMC replicates and cell subsets were isolated. Two healthy male donors, one aged 18 to 30 and one aged 30 to 40 years, made up the cohort. To follow T-cell clones before and after both primary and booster YFV17D yellow fever vaccination, bulk TCR alpha and beta repertoires underwent longitudinal sequencing.

General findings and caveats noted by the study authors: FACS-sorted repertoires could contain abundant contaminating clonotypes from the bulk population, so computational filtering was required. A small fraction of clonotypes appeared in both the CD4 and CD8 compartments, likely as a result of convergent recombination. After the booster, most clones that had expanded after primary vaccination were detected again (roughly 95% of CD4 and more than 85% of CD8), suggesting broad maintenance of memory. Compared with the primary T-cell response, the secondary T-cell response was faster but weaker, reaching its peak on day 5 rather than on day 15. Only a couple of donors were included in the study, so the extent to which the findings can be generalized is limited.

This specimen was CD8+ T cells sorted from PBMCs, taken less than 6 days after the first yellow fever vaccination. The sequence came from a man aged 18-30 years who received the YFV17D yellow fever vaccine. The V and J segments used are TRBV30 and TRBJ1-1, with the D segment identity uncertain. At the DNA level, the sequence is TGTGCCTGGAGTTGGAACACTGAAGCTTTCTTT. The encoded protein is CAWSWNTEAFF.